A few counts support the clone carrying this TCR beta chain. Germline V gene lookup returns CDR1 WNHNN and CDR2 SYGVQD (reference sequence). This CDR3 has 14 residues. Trimming cost V 5 bases and J 7 bases; bases outside gene matches: 4. PBMCs were not maintained or expanded in culture before analysis. This table comes from immunoSEQ multiplex PCR, and its TCRdb copy is limited to in-frame clones, with some not included. The table lists fewer than 70,000 clones, roughly three quarters of them singletons. These data are taken from a study of neoadjuvant anti-PD-1 for oral cavity cancer. About the research overall: Non-progressing patients received a fourth nivolumab dose near day 43, then surgery on days 50-56.

This specimen was PBMCs, taken before nivolumab (anti-PD-1) treatment. The rearrangement uses TRBV10-1 and TRBJ1-6, with TRBD1 matching over 8 bases. The source of this sequence is a person between 40 and 85 years old with oral cavity squamous cell carcinoma. CDR3 nucleotides: TGCGCCAGCAGTCCAGGGGGCGAAAATTCACCCCTCCACTTT. Its translation: CASSPGGENSPLHF.